This entry describes one T cell receptor (beta chain). Generated by immunoSEQ multiplex PCR, the TCRdb table keeps only in-frame clones and is missing some. The repertoire holds roughly 86,000 clones, just over 90% seen once, with about 1.5% in the top ten. The sample comes from a study of control samples from healthy donors and cancer patients. CDR1 and CDR2 (germline): SEHNR, FQNEAQ (reference sequence). Trimming removed 5 bases at V and 4 bases at J, with 17 bases between. The CDR3 is 15 residues long. The sequenced sample consisted of blood. This rearrangement joins TRBV7-9 to TRBJ2-5; D is possibly TRBD1 (6 bases). This clonotype originated in a woman aged 25 to 39 in good health. The CDR3 bases are TGTGCCAGCAGCAATACAGGGAACCCTCCAGAGACCCAGTACTTC. It is translated as CASSNTGNPPETQYF.